The 23 T cell receptor beta chains listed next were all sequenced from one sample in a study of blood T cell repertoires in COVID-19. This table comes from immunoSEQ multiplex PCR, and its TCRdb copy is limited to in-frame clones, with some not included. The sample carries thousands of clones, approximately 90% recorded once. Specimen: peripheral blood. Receptors originate from a man in his 70s with active COVID-19.

The chain joins TRBV6-2 or TRBV6-3 to TRBJ2-7; 11 bases match TRBD2. Germline CDR1 and CDR2: MNHEY and SVGEGT. The CDR3 has 15 residues. Trimming took 4 bases from V and 6 from J; bases not matched to a gene: 8. The CDR3 spells CASSFLAGGPFEQYF. The CDR3, as DNA: TGTGCCAGCAGTTTCTTAGCGGGGGGGCCCTTCGAGCAGTACTTC.

The rearrangement joins TRBV4-1 to TRBJ1-2, with no clear D. Trimming removed 6 bases at V and 5 bases at J, with 19 bases between. CDR3 size: 15 residues. The germline V gene encodes CDR1 MGHRA and CDR2 YSYEKL. CDR3 sequence: CASSPTSTVRYGYTF. The CDR3 DNA sequence: TGCGCCAGCAGTCCAACGTCCACAGTTCGTTATGGCTACACCTTC.

J is TRBJ2-1 and V is TRBV15; unclear D gene. The CDR3 sequence is 15 residues long. With 0 bases removed from V and 1 base from J, the gap between germline ends came to 7 bases. Germline-derived CDR1 and CDR2 are LNHNV and YYDKDF (reference sequence). The CDR3 loop is CATSRDPNSYNEQFF. The DNA of the CDR3 is TGTGCCACCAGCAGAGATCCCAATTCCTACAATGAGCAGTTCTTC.

This clone was found a few times. The rearrangement uses TRBV6-5 and TRBJ2-7; 11 bases align to TRBD2. The CDR3 is 14 amino acids. J was trimmed by 2 bases and V by 10 bases; bases with no gene match: 7. Germline CDR1 reads MNHEY; CDR2 reads SVGAGI. DNA of the CDR3: TGTGCCACCAGACTAGCGGGGATTCCCTACGAGCAGTACTTC. This codes for CATRLAGIPYEQYF.

The CDR3 DNA reads as TGTGCCAGCCGACCCGGGACAGTAGGCACCCAGTACTTC. Translating gives CASRPGTVGTQYF. The chain uses TRBV3-1 (or the pseudogene TRBV3-2) and TRBJ2-5, with 7 bases aligning to TRBD1. Germline-derived CDR1 and CDR2 are LGHDT and YNNKEL (reference sequence). CDR3 length: 13 amino acids. V lost 8 bases, J lost 8 bases, and 11 bases stayed unmatched.

The V call is TRBV7-2, the J call TRBJ2-1; tentatively, D is TRBD2 (5 bases). The CDR3 consists of 14 residues. V was shortened by 2 bases and J by 6 bases, with 11 bases between the two germline ends. Per the germline V gene, CDR1 is SGHTA and CDR2 is FQGNSA. The CDR3 DNA reads TGTGCCAGCAGCTTAAGCCGGACTCCCAATGAGCAGTTCTTC. This codes for CASSLSRTPNEQFF.

V and J are TRBV7-8 and TRBJ1-1; D might be TRBD1 (5 bases). Germline values: CDR1 SGHVS, CDR2 FQNEAQ. The V and J ends lost 3 bases and 10 bases respectively, with 18 bases between them. The CDR3 has 14 amino acids. Here the CDR3 DNA reads TGTGCCAGCAGCTTTGGGGCCGACTCTTACCTAGCTTTCTTT. This codes for CASSFGADSYLAFF.

The rearrangement links TRBV4-2 to TRBJ1-2; D gene uncertain. CDR1 and CDR2 (germline): LGHNA, YNFKEQ. V lost 0 bases and J 4 bases, leaving 12 bases between the germline ends. The CDR3 is 15 residues long. The CDR3 DNA sequence: TGTGCCAGCAGCCAAGACGGGGTAGGGTCCTATGGCTACACCTTC. This encodes CASSQDGVGSYGYTF.

The chain is built from TRBV6-5 and TRBJ2-7; perhaps TRBD2 as D (6 bases). The CDR3 is 13 residues long. V lost 4 bases and J 6 bases, leaving 13 bases between the germline ends. Germline V gene lookup returns CDR1 MNHEY and CDR2 SVGAGI. CDR3 coding DNA: TGTGCCAGCAGTTTTGGCGGGGCGGGCGAGCAGTACTTC. This codes for CASSFGGAGEQYF.

This clone was found a few times. Other DNA sequences in the sample encode the same CDR3. The rearrangement links TRBV27 to TRBJ1-5; possible D gene TRBD1, 5 bases. The CDR3 is 14 residues long. In germline, CDR1 is MNHEY, CDR2 SMNVEV (reference sequence). V lost 5 bases to trimming and J lost 0 bases, with 8 bases between them. The CDR3: CASSDRYSNQPQHF. The CDR3 nucleotides read TGTGCCAGCAGTGACAGATATAGCAATCAGCCCCAGCATTTT.

The chain uses TRBV7-9 and TRBJ1-5; TRBD1 matches 7 bases. J gave up 2 bases and V 1 base, and 2 bases lay outside the gene matches. From germline, CDR1 is SEHNR and CDR2 FQNEAQ (reference sequence). The length of the CDR3 is 15 residues. CDR3 sequence reads: CASSLGRGGNQPQHF. DNA of the CDR3: TGTGCCAGCAGCTTAGGCAGGGGGGGCAATCAGCCCCAGCATTTT.

This clone was picked up one time. The chain couples TRBV27 to TRBJ1-2, with D perhaps TRBD1 (5 bases). The germline V gene encodes CDR1 MNHEY and CDR2 SMNVEV (reference sequence). With 0 bases removed from V and 0 bases from J, the gap between germline ends came to 11 bases. CDR3 size: 16 residues. CDR3 loop: CASSLSGRVPNYGYTF. In nucleotides, the CDR3 is TGTGCCAGCAGTTTATCGGGCAGGGTACCTAACTATGGCTACACCTTC.

This clone was counted only a few times. The genes are TRBV5-8 and TRBJ2-1; weak D call: TRBD1 (6 bases). V was cut by 1 base and J by 5 bases, with 7 bases left in between. The germline CDR1 and CDR2 sequences are SGHTS and YDEGEE. This CDR3 has 13 amino acids. As DNA, the CDR3 is TGTGCCAGCAGCTTGAACAGGGACAATGAGCAGTTCTTC. Its protein product is CASSLNRDNEQFF.

The chain links TRBV15 to TRBJ1-5; D is undetermined. The CDR3 runs 14 residues. Between the trimmed V and J ends, which lost 0 bases and 8 bases, there was a span of 11 bases. Germline V gives CDR1 LNHNV, CDR2 YYDKDF (reference sequence). This chain's CDR3 is CATSREAELEPQHF. The CDR3 DNA reads as TGTGCCACCAGCAGAGAGGCGGAGTTAGAGCCCCAGCATTTT.

This rearrangement joins TRBV5-4 to TRBJ1-2; a possible D gene is TRBD1 (5 bases). The length of the CDR3 is 15 residues. Germline V CDR1 and CDR2: SGHNT, YYREEE (reference sequence). Trimming removed 6 bases from V and 7 bases from J, with 22 bases in between. CDR3 amino acids: CASTLSGQGVGGYTF. DNA of the CDR3: TGTGCCAGCACCCTTTCCGGGCAGGGCGTAGGTGGCTACACCTTC.

The V and J genes are TRBV6-6 and TRBJ1-3; D call uncertain. This CDR3 has 15 amino acids. Per the germline V gene, CDR1 is MNHNY and CDR2 is SVGAGI (reference sequence). V lost 2 bases and J 4 bases, leaving 12 bases between the germline ends. This CDR3 is CASSYRRLGGNTIYF. The CDR3, as DNA: TGTGCCAGCAGTTACCGCCGACTAGGGGGAAACACCATATATTTT.

J is TRBJ2-3 and V is TRBV6-5; D is possibly TRBD2 (5 bases). Germline V lookup: CDR1 MNHEY, CDR2 SVGAGI. V was pared by 2 bases and J by 3 bases, with 9 bases between. The CDR3 totals 14 residues. For the CDR3, the DNA is TGTGCCAGCAGTTACGTGGGAGTTACAGATACGCAGTATTTT. Translation: CASSYVGVTDTQYF.

The rearrangement links TRBV19 to TRBJ1-4; TRBD1 matches 10 bases. The length of the CDR3 is 13 residues. V shed 5 bases and J 8 bases; nucleotides not matched to a gene: 2. The germline gives CDR1 LNHDA, CDR2 SQIVND (reference sequence). The CDR3 DNA reads TGTGCCAGTAGTGCGGACAGGGGGGAAAAACTGTTTTTT. Residues: CASSADRGEKLFF.

V gene TRBV7-2 combines with J gene TRBJ1-2; 7 nucleotides agree with TRBD1. J gave up 7 bases and V 5 bases, and 7 bases lay outside the gene matches. The CDR3 runs 13 residues. CDR1 is SGHTA, CDR2 FQGNSA, per germline. In nucleotides, the CDR3 is TGTGCCAGCAGCAAGGACAGGCAGGGTGGCTACACCTTC. As protein: CASSKDRQGGYTF.

V gene TRBV6-5 combines with J gene TRBJ1-5; 7 bases are a match to TRBD1. The CDR3 is made up of 15 amino acids. CDR1 MNHEY and CDR2 SVGAGI come from the germline V gene. J gave up 2 bases and V 5 bases, and 6 bases lay outside the gene matches. The CDR3 is CASSMTGLGNQPQHF. CDR3 coding DNA: TGTGCCAGCAGTATGACAGGGTTAGGCAATCAGCCCCAGCATTTT.

The V gene is TRBV20-1, the J gene TRBJ2-2; TRBD2 is a possible D gene (5 bases). Germline CDR1 DFQATT, CDR2 SNEGSKA (reference sequence). Deletions cut 3 bases from V and 4 bases from J, with 12 bases between. The CDR3 has 14 residues. The CDR3 loop is CSASTGIATGELFF. DNA of the CDR3: TGCAGTGCTAGTACCGGGATAGCCACCGGGGAGCTGTTTTTT.

The chain carries TRBV9 and TRBJ1-1, with D possibly TRBD1 on 6 matching bases. The CDR3 contains 14 residues. Germline loops: CDR1 SGDLS, CDR2 YYNGEE. V was clipped by 0 bases and J by 1 base, with 7 bases between them. The CDR3 sequence is CASSVVGQNTEAFF. DNA for the CDR3: TGTGCCAGCAGCGTAGTGGGACAGAACACTGAAGCTTTCTTT. Drawing the rest from reference TRBV9 and TRBJ1-1, the complete variable domain is DSGVTQTPKHLITATGQRVTLRCSPRSGDLSVYWYQQSLDQGLQFLIQYYNGEERAKGNILERFSAQQFPDLHSELNLSSLELGDSALYFCASSVVGQNTEAFFGQGTRLTVV.

This clone showed up just once. The rearrangement joins TRBV27 to TRBJ2-6; D remains ambiguous. CDR3 length: 14 residues. Germline CDR1 is MNHEY and CDR2 is SMNVEV (reference sequence). V was pared by 6 bases and J by 0 bases, with 6 bases between. CDR3 sequence reads: CASRSNSGANVLTF. The CDR3 bases are TGTGCCAGCAGATCAAACTCTGGGGCCAACGTCCTGACTTTC.